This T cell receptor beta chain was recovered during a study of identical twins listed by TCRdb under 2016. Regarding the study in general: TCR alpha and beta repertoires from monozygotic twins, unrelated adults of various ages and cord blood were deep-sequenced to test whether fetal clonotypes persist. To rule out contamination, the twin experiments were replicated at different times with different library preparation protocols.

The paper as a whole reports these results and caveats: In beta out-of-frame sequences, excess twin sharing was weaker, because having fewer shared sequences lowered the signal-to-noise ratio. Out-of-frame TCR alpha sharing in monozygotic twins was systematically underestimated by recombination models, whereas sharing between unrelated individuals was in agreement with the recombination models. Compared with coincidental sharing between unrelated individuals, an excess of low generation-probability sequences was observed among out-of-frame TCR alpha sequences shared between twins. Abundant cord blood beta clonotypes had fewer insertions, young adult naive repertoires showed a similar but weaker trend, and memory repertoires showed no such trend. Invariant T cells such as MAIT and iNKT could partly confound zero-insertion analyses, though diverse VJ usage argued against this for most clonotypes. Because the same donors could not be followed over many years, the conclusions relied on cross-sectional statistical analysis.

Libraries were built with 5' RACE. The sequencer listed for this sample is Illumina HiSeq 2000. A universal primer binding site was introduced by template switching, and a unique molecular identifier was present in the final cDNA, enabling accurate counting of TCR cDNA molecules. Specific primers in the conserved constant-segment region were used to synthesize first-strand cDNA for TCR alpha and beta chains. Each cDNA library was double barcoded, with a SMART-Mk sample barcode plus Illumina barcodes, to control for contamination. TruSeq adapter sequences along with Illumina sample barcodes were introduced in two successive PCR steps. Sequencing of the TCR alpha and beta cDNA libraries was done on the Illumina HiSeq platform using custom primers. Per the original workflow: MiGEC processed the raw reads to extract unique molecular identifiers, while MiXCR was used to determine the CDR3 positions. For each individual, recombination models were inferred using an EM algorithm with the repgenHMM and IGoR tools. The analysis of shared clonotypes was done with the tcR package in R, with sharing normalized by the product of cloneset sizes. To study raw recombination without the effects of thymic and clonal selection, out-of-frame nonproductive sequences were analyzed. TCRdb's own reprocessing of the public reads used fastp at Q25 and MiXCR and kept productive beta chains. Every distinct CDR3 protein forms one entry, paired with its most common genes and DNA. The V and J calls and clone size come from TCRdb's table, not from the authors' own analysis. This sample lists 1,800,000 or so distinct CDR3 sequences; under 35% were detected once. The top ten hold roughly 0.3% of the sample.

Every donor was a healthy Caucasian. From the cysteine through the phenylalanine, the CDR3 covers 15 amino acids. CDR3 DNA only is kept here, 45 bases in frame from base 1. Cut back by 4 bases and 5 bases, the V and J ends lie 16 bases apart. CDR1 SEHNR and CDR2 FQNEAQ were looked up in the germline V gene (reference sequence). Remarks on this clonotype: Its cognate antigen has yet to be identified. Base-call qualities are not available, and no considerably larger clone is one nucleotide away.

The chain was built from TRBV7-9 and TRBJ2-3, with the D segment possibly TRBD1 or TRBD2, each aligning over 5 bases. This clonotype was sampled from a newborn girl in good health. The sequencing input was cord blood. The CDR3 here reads CASSWGRESIDTQYF. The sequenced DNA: TGTGCCAGCAGCTGGGGGAGAGAGTCCATAGATACGCAGTATTTT.